A selection of T cell receptor beta chains follows, all from one sample in a study of beta chain features in type 1 diabetes. Assay used: immunoSEQ multiplex PCR; TCRdb lists only in-frame clones, some missing. The sample shows around 360,000 clones, around 13% of them seen only once. The sample comprised naive CD4+ T cells from blood. Receptor source: a woman aged 18-29 years with type 1 diabetes. Each CDR3 is given with its conserved first and last residue. A D gene is named only where the DNA matches it firmly. Clone size is stated in some rows and not others, as once, few, many or a class when expanded.

TRBV4-3	TRBJ1-4	.	.	CASSQVGGNEKLFF	TGCGCCAGCAGCCAAGTAGGGGGTAATGAAAAACTGTTTTTT
TRBV25-1	TRBJ2-3	TRBD2	.	CASSGSGSASTDTQYF	TGTGCCAGCAGTGGGAGCGGGAGCGCTAGCACAGATACGCAGTATTTT
TRBV10-3	TRBJ2-7	.	.	CAISEPPTVEQYF	TGTGCCATCAGCGAACCACCGACAGTCGAGCAGTACTTC
TRBV19	TRBJ1-6	TRBD1	few	CASSPSIGQGASPLHF	TGTGCCAGTAGTCCCAGTATCGGACAGGGGGCTTCACCCCTCCACTTT
TRBV5-4	TRBJ2-5	TRBD2	.	CASSFDSGTNQETQYF	TGTGCCAGCAGCTTTGATAGCGGGACTAATCAAGAGACCCAGTACTTC
TRBV27	TRBJ2-7	.	.	CASSFGFYQYF	TGTGCCAGCAGTTTCGGGTTTTACCAGTACTTC
TRBV7-3	TRBJ2-5	TRBD1	few	CASSPRTGAQETQYF	TGTGCCAGCAGCCCTAGGACAGGGGCCCAAGAGACCCAGTACTTC
TRBV4-3	TRBJ2-1	.	few	CASSHLNNEQFF	TGCGCCAGCAGCCATCTAAACAATGAGCAGTTCTTC
TRBV7-2	TRBJ2-7	TRBD2	.	CASSSGGEREQYF	TGTGCCAGCAGCTCGGGGGGGGAAAGGGAGCAGTACTTC
TRBV18	TRBJ1-1	.	.	CASSAQGSEAFF	TGTGCCAGCTCTGCTCAGGGCTCTGAAGCTTTCTTT
TRBV4-3	TRBJ2-3	TRBD2	few	CASSQDSREGLDTQYF	TGCGCCAGCAGCCAAGATTCGCGGGAGGGCCTAGATACGCAGTATTTT
TRBV7-3	TRBJ2-2	.	few	CASRSRGNTGELFF	TGTGCCAGCCGGAGCAGGGGGAACACCGGGGAGCTGTTTTTT
TRBV4-3	TRBJ1-4	TRBD1	.	CASSPLGQGDEKLFF	TGCGCCAGCAGCCCCCTAGGACAGGGCGATGAAAAACTGTTTTTT
TRBV28	TRBJ1-5	TRBD1	few	CASSTGQGDQPQHF	TGTGCCAGCAGCACGGGACAGGGGGATCAGCCCCAGCATTTT
TRBV7-2	TRBJ1-2	.	few	CASSPSAVGGTNYGYTF	TGTGCCAGCAGTCCGAGCGCGGTCGGTGGAACTAACTATGGCTACACCTTC
TRBV9	TRBJ2-7	.	few	CASSVSMTGTSYEQYF	TGTGCCAGCAGCGTAAGCATGACAGGGACTTCCTACGAGCAGTACTTC
TRBV6-6	TRBJ2-5	.	.	CASTGFQETQYF	TGTGCCAGCACGGGATTCCAAGAGACCCAGTACTTC
TRBV30	TRBJ2-7	TRBD2	few	CASAGLADYEQYF	TGTGCCTCCGCGGGACTAGCGGACTACGAGCAGTACTTC
TRBV29-1	TRBJ2-7	.	.	CSVETQGEAYEQYF	TGCAGCGTTGAGACGCAAGGGGAGGCCTACGAGCAGTACTTC
TRBV25-1	TRBJ2-2	TRBD1	few	CASRDRAAGELFF	TGTGCCAGCAGGGACAGGGCGGCCGGGGAGCTGTTTTTT
TRBV20-1	TRBJ2-5	.	few	CSALTRETQYF	TGCAGTGCTCTTACGCGGGAGACCCAGTACTTC
TRBV7-9	TRBJ1-5	.	.	CASSLWGMTGQRNQPQHF	TGTGCCAGCAGCTTGTGGGGGATGACAGGACAGCGGAATCAGCCCCAGCATTTT
TRBV20-1	TRBJ1-1	.	.	CSATSRGGAFF	TGCAGTGCTACCTCCAGGGGTGGGGCTTTCTTT
TRBV18	TRBJ1-5	.	few	CASSPLGGGVNQPQHF	TGTGCCAGCTCACCACTCGGGGGAGGGGTCAATCAGCCCCAGCATTTT
TRBV7-9	TRBJ1-5	.	few	CASSLVGDQPQHF	TGTGCCAGCAGCTTAGTGGGAGATCAGCCCCAGCATTTT
TRBV25-1	TRBJ2-7	.	few	CASSEWSRAGEQYF	TGTGCCAGCAGTGAATGGAGCAGGGCCGGCGAGCAGTACTTC
TRBV14	TRBJ2-1	.	few	CASSQGWGAYNEQFF	TGTGCCAGCAGCCAGGGGTGGGGAGCCTACAATGAGCAGTTCTTC
TRBV18	TRBJ1-5	.	.	CASSPPNQPQHF	TGTGCCAGCTCACCCCCAAATCAGCCCCAGCATTTT
TRBV4-1	TRBJ1-5	TRBD1	few	CASSQDQGAYQPQHF	TGCGCCAGCAGCCAAGATCAGGGGGCCTATCAGCCCCAGCATTTT
TRBV6-6	TRBJ2-5	.	.	CASSFRVPGEETQYF	TGTGCCAGCAGTTTCCGGGTCCCCGGGGAGGAGACCCAGTACTTC
TRBV5-1	TRBJ2-5	TRBD1	.	CASSLEGDRRKRETQYF	TGCGCCAGCAGCTTGGAGGGGGACAGGAGAAAAAGAGAGACCCAGTACTTC
TRBV11-2	TRBJ2-7	.	few	CASSRTDGSSYEQYF	TGTGCCAGCAGCCGAACTGACGGGAGCTCCTACGAGCAGTACTTC
TRBV4-3	TRBJ2-7	TRBD2	.	CASSIGTSGRYEQYF	TGCGCCAGCAGCATCGGGACTAGCGGGAGGTACGAGCAGTACTTC
TRBV4-3	TRBJ2-4	.	.	CASSQPGVKNIQYF	TGCGCCAGCAGCCAGCCGGGGGTCAAAAACATTCAGTACTTC
TRBV30	TRBJ2-1	.	.	CAWTLGGTGLSYNEQFF	TGTGCCTGGACGTTAGGGGGTACGGGCCTCTCCTACAATGAGCAGTTCTTC
TRBV7-9	TRBJ2-2	.	few	CASSLASDSANTGELFF	TGTGCCAGCAGCTTAGCTTCGGACAGCGCGAACACCGGGGAGCTGTTTTTT
TRBV4-3	TRBJ1-2	.	.	CASSQERGAPRGYTF	TGCGCCAGCAGCCAAGAACGGGGGGCGCCCCGCGGCTACACCTTC
TRBV18	TRBJ1-5	TRBD1	.	CASSPRGQSDQPQHF	TGTGCCAGCTCACCGAGGGGACAGAGTGATCAGCCCCAGCATTTT
TRBV6-5	TRBJ2-2	TRBD2	.	CASSFRLAGDTGELFF	TGTGCCAGCAGTTTTCGACTAGCGGGAGACACCGGGGAGCTGTTTTTT
TRBV5-1	TRBJ2-3	.	.	CASSAATASTDTQYF	TGCGCCAGCAGCGCGGCAACGGCTAGCACAGATACGCAGTATTTT
TRBV27	TRBJ1-5	.	few	CASSLSGLGNQPQHF	TGTGCCAGCAGTTTGTCAGGGCTCGGCAATCAGCCCCAGCATTTT
TRBV2	TRBJ2-4	TRBD1	.	CASSTQGTKNIQYF	TGTGCCAGCAGTACACAGGGGACCAAAAACATTCAGTACTTC
TRBV18	TRBJ2-5	TRBD1	.	CASSPPTGPRYQETQYF	TGTGCCAGCTCACCACCGACAGGGCCTAGGTACCAAGAGACCCAGTACTTC
TRBV7-6	TRBJ2-5	TRBD1	.	CASTKAGAGGFETQYF	TGTGCCAGCACCAAAGCGGGCGCAGGGGGCTTTGAGACCCAGTACTTC